These T cell receptor beta chains were read from a single sample in a study of early T cells in non-severe SARS-CoV-2 infection. Via MiXCR, TCRdb re-called the 5' RACE reads, giving one row per CDR3 protein. The sample lists 70,000 to 85,000 distinct CDR3 sequences; roughly 12% were seen once. The sequencing used whole blood, collected at baseline. The origin of the receptors is an adult who was a healthcare worker with PCR-confirmed SARS-CoV-2 infection or an uninfected control (not recorded which). The donor label of this sample is uncertain. Each CDR3 is given with its conserved first and last residue. Each record gives: V gene, D gene, clone size, J gene, CDR3 DNA, CDR3 protein. A D gene is named only where the DNA matches it firmly. Size is omitted from some rows. Given values are once, few, many or a class for expanded clones.

TRBV2	NA	NA	TRBJ1-4	TGTGCCAGCAGTGAAGCCGAAAAACTGTTTTTT	CASSEAEKLFF
TRBV12-3/TRBV12-4	NA	many	TRBJ2-2	TGTGCCAGCAGTCCCCTCTCGGGGGCCTACACCGGGGAGCTGTTTTTT	CASSPLSGAYTGELFF
TRBV7-6	NA	NA	TRBJ1-4	TGTGCCAGCAGCCGCAATCGGGGGCTCGATGAAAAACTGTTTTTT	CASSRNRGLDEKLFF
TRBV24-1	NA	NA	TRBJ2-5	TGTGCCAGGAAAAAGACACGGACCTCACAAGAGACCCAGTACTTC	CARKKTRTSQETQYF
TRBV3-1	NA	NA	TRBJ2-7	TGTGCCAGCAGCTATAAAGGTCTTGGCGAGCAGTACTTC	CASSYKGLGEQYF
TRBV25-1	NA	many	TRBJ1-1	TGTGCCAGCAGTGACCGGACCTGGGGAACTGAAGCTTTCTTT	CASSDRTWGTEAFF
TRBV20-1	TRBD2	many	TRBJ2-1	TGCAGTGCTCCGGGATCGGGACTAGGTGGCAATGAGCAGTTCTTC	CSAPGSGLGGNEQFF
TRBV27	NA	NA	TRBJ1-2	TGTGCCAGCAGTCCCCGACAGACCGTCGCTTATGGCTACACCTTC	CASSPRQTVAYGYTF
TRBV19	NA	many	TRBJ2-3	TGTGCCAGTAAAGAAGGGCCCTCTTTAGGCACAGATACGCAGTATTTT	CASKEGPSLGTDTQYF
TRBV20-1	NA	many	TRBJ2-1	TGCAGTGGAAGCAGGGCCTATGAGCAGTTCTTC	CSGSRAYEQFF
TRBV2	NA	NA	TRBJ2-7	TGTGCCAGCACTGAAGGCCGGGGGACATCCTACGAGCAGTACTTC	CASTEGRGTSYEQYF
TRBV27	TRBD2	NA	TRBJ2-1	TGTGCCAGCAGCCGGGGCCTAGCGGGAGGGGGCACCAATGAGCAGTTCTTC	CASSRGLAGGGTNEQFF
TRBV19	TRBD1	few	TRBJ2-5	TGTGCCAGTAGTATAGCCAAGGGCGCCGGGACAGGGAGAGAGACCCAGTACTTC	CASSIAKGAGTGRETQYF
TRBV11-2	TRBD1	many	TRBJ1-4	TGTGCCAGCAGCTCCCCCAGGGGGGGAGGAAAACTGTTTTTT	CASSSPRGGGKLFF
TRBV12-3/TRBV12-4	TRBD2	NA	TRBJ2-5	TGTGCCAGCAGTCACCCGACTAGCGGGGGCCCGTGGAGAGAGACCCAGTACTTC	CASSHPTSGGPWRETQYF
TRBV6-5	NA	NA	TRBJ1-4	TGTGCCAGCAGTACAGGGACTAATGAAAAACTGTTTTTT	CASSTGTNEKLFF
TRBV7-3	NA	few	TRBJ2-2	TGTGCCAGCAGCCCTCAGGGACCCGGGGAGCTGTTTTTT	CASSPQGPGELFF
TRBV27	NA	NA	TRBJ1-2	TGTGCCAGCAGTCCCGTGGGGAGGATCGCCTACACCTTC	CASSPVGRIAYTF
TRBV2	NA	NA	TRBJ1-2	TGTGCCAGCAGTGTCAGAGATGGCTACACCTTC	CASSVRDGYTF
TRBV20-1	TRBD1	NA	TRBJ2-7	TGCAGTGCTAGAGATCCTGGGACAGGGGGCAACGAGCAGTACTTC	CSARDPGTGGNEQYF
TRBV20-1	NA	NA	TRBJ2-1	TGCAGTGCAGGGGCTATTTATGAGCAGTTCTTC	CSAGAIYEQFF
TRBV5-8	NA	NA	TRBJ1-1	TGTGCCAGCAGCTTGGTAGGTAGTGAAGCTTTCTTT	CASSLVGSEAFF
TRBV7-8	NA	many	TRBJ2-1	TGTGCCAGCAGCTTGTCGGGGTTCCGTGAGCAGTTCTTC	CASSLSGFREQFF
TRBV20-1	NA	NA	TRBJ2-1	TGCAGTGCTAGAGTGCCGGGGGGCCCCCTCTACAATGAGCAGTTCTTC	CSARVPGGPLYNEQFF
TRBV6-4	NA	few	TRBJ1-1	TGTGCCAGCAGTGGCCCTGGGCCCAGGAACACTGAAGCTTTCTTT	CASSGPGPRNTEAFF
TRBV20-1	TRBD2	NA	TRBJ2-3	TGCAGTGCTAGATTACTAGCGATCGCAGATACGCAGTATTTT	CSARLLAIADTQYF
TRBV6-5	NA	NA	TRBJ2-5	TGTGCCAGCAGTTACTCAGGGGCAGAGCAAGAGACCCAGTACTTC	CASSYSGAEQETQYF
TRBV12-5	TRBD1	NA	TRBJ2-5	TGTGCTAGTGGTTCGGACAGGGGAGAGTCCCAGTACTTC	CASGSDRGESQYF
TRBV6-5	TRBD1	NA	TRBJ1-2	TGTGCCAGCAGGAAGGACAGGGGCTATGGCTACACCTTC	CASRKDRGYGYTF
TRBV12-5	NA	many	TRBJ1-2	TGTGCTAGTGGCCTGGAAGAACCGGTGGTCTATGGCTACACCTTC	CASGLEEPVVYGYTF
TRBV29-1	TRBD2	few	TRBJ2-1	TGCAGCGTTGGGAGACTAGCGGGAGGGAACAATGAGCAGTTCTTC	CSVGRLAGGNNEQFF
TRBV7-2	TRBD2	many	TRBJ2-5	TGTGCCAGCAGCTTAGCGCAGATAGCGGGGTACCAAGAGACCCAGTACTTC	CASSLAQIAGYQETQYF
TRBV5-1	NA	many	TRBJ2-2	TGCGCCAGCAGCACGACAGCCGGGGAGCTGTTTTTT	CASSTTAGELFF
TRBV27	TRBD2	many	TRBJ2-7	TGTGCCAGCAGTTTCACTAGCGACCACGAGCAGTACTTC	CASSFTSDHEQYF
TRBV4-2	TRBD2	NA	TRBJ2-7	TGTGCCAGCAGCCAAGCGAACCCGGGACTAGGGATTCAGGGCGAGCAGTACTTC	CASSQANPGLGIQGEQYF
TRBV9	NA	NA	TRBJ2-3	TGTGCCAGCAGCGTAGTTGGAAGCACAGATACGCAGTATTTT	CASSVVGSTDTQYF
TRBV7-6	NA	few	TRBJ2-7	TGTGCCAGCAGCTTAGAAACCGTAGGGGAGCAGTACTTC	CASSLETVGEQYF
TRBV11-2	NA	NA	TRBJ2-2	TGTGCCAGCAGCTCCGTAAAGGGGAACACCGGGGAGCTGTTTTTT	CASSSVKGNTGELFF
TRBV24-1	TRBD2	many	TRBJ2-3	TGTGCCACCAGTGATTTTAGGCTCGGGACTAGTACAGATACGCAGTATTTT	CATSDFRLGTSTDTQYF
TRBV7-2	TRBD2	few	TRBJ2-7	TGTGCCAGCAGCTTACTAGCGGGGGGTAGGTACGAGCAGTACTTC	CASSLLAGGRYEQYF
TRBV20-1	TRBD2	many	TRBJ2-7	TGCAGTGCCCCCGGACTAGCGGGGGTTTACTACGAGCAGTACTTC	CSAPGLAGVYYEQYF